This entry describes one TCR beta chain. This entry is derived from a study of blood T cell repertoires in COVID-19. Background on the study: Nucleic acid was either cDNA or gDNA, and it came from T cells, B-cell-depleted T cells, or PBMCs.

In the authors' workflow: Amplifying reference gene primers gave estimates of nucleated cell counts. TCRdb's table, derived via immunoSEQ multiplex PCR, lists solely in-frame clones and lacks some. Clonal size and the V and J genes are those of that table, whereas D and trimming came from the DNA. Found here are more than 55,000 clones, 70% to 85% of them singletons; the top ten hold around 30%. The CDR3 runs to 12 residues. V dropped 5 bases and J dropped 8 bases, with 13 bases sitting between them. Germline CDR1 and CDR2: GTSNPN and SVGIG (reference sequence). The sequencing sample was made of peripheral blood. The rearrangement links TRBV30 to TRBJ2-1; D might be TRBD1 (5 bases). This TCR derives from a human donor in a cohort sampled during active COVID-19. CDR3 nucleotides: TGTGCCTGGGTCAGGGTAAAAGATGAGCAGTTCTTC. Its translation: CAWVRVKDEQFF. The complete variable domain, with remaining parts taken from reference TRBV30 and TRBJ2-1, reads SQTIHQWPATLVQPVGSPLSLECTVEGTSNPNLYWYRQAAGRGLQLLFYSVGIGQISSEVPQNLSASRPQDRQFILSSKKLLLSDSGFYLCAWVRVKDEQFFGPGTRLTVL.